This T cell receptor beta chain was recorded in a study of human T cells and chemical hapten exposure. This clonotype has ten or more counts. Germline CDR1 is SQVTM and CDR2 is ANQGSEA. The V and J ends lost 3 bases and 4 bases, in that order; junction bases with no gene match: 5. There are 15 residues in the CDR3. TCRdb re-called the RACE reads through MiXCR, storing one row per CDR3 protein. The sample consists of 65,000 or so distinct CDR3 sequences, about 6% of them appearing once. This sample's time point: healthy volunteer bleed at 6 weeks. Extraction of total RNA was performed on unfractionated whole blood.

Sample: whole blood. The receptor's source is a female donor in good health. Some clones in this sample may be carry-over from other donors' samples. The V call is TRBV29-1, the J call TRBJ2-3; 12 bases agree with TRBD2. Here the CDR3 reads CSVEGLAGFPDTQYF. CDR3 DNA: TGCAGCGTTGAGGGACTAGCGGGTTTTCCAGATACGCAGTATTTT.